The rows below give T cell receptor beta chains drawn from one sample of a study of beta chain features in type 1 diabetes. Sequencing used immunoSEQ multiplex PCR; TCRdb keeps in-frame clones, though not all of them. This sample has 600,000 or so clones, with around 11% found just once. Sample: naive CD4+ T cells from blood. The receptors here all came from a young man with type 1 diabetes. The CDR3 runs from the conserved cysteine through the conserved F or W. Each record gives: V gene, J gene, clone size, D gene, CDR3 DNA, CDR3 protein. The D gene is left open where the match is weak. Clone size is given for some rows only: seen once, a few or many times, or a class if the clone is expanded.

v_gene: TRBV18
j_gene: TRBJ1-2
abundance: -
d_gene: -
CDR3nt: TGTGCCAGCTCACCGCCGGGAGAAAGGGGCTACACCTTC
CDR3aa: CASSPPGERGYTF

v_gene: TRBV18
j_gene: TRBJ2-5
abundance: -
d_gene: -
CDR3nt: TGTGCCAGCTCACCATTTACGGGGGGCTCCCAAGAGACCCAGTACTTC
CDR3aa: CASSPFTGGSQETQYF

v_gene: TRBV30
j_gene: TRBJ2-1
abundance: -
d_gene: TRBD1
CDR3nt: TGTGCCTGGAATTGGGACAGGGGATACAATGAGCAGTTCTTC
CDR3aa: CAWNWDRGYNEQFF

v_gene: TRBV5-1
j_gene: TRBJ2-3
abundance: -
d_gene: TRBD2
CDR3nt: TGCGCCAGCAGCACCGCGGGACTAGCGGGTACAGATACGCAGTATTTT
CDR3aa: CASSTAGLAGTDTQYF

v_gene: TRBV5-1
j_gene: TRBJ2-1
abundance: -
d_gene: TRBD2
CDR3nt: TGCGCCAGCAGCCCCCCGACTAGCGGGGGGGCAGGAGAGCAGTTCTTC
CDR3aa: CASSPPTSGGAGEQFF

v_gene: TRBV7-6
j_gene: TRBJ2-1
abundance: few
d_gene: -
CDR3nt: TGTGCCAGCAGCTTCAGCCCAGACATTACCTACAATGAGCAGTTCTTC
CDR3aa: CASSFSPDITYNEQFF

v_gene: TRBV5-6
j_gene: TRBJ1-4
abundance: -
d_gene: -
CDR3nt: TGTGCCAGCAGCTCCGGAGATACTGAAAAACTGTTTTTT
CDR3aa: CASSSGDTEKLFF

v_gene: TRBV14
j_gene: TRBJ1-2
abundance: few
d_gene: -
CDR3nt: TGTGCCAGCAGCCGAATAAGAAGGGGTACGGGTTACCCTCCCTATGGCTACACCTTC
CDR3aa: CASSRIRRGTGYPPYGYTF

v_gene: TRBV5-4
j_gene: TRBJ2-3
abundance: -
d_gene: -
CDR3nt: TGTGCCAGCAGCTTGGGACGGGAAGGGGCTCTCACAGATACGCAGTATTTT
CDR3aa: CASSLGREGALTDTQYF

v_gene: TRBV6-5
j_gene: TRBJ1-6
abundance: -
d_gene: -
CDR3nt: TGTGCCAGCAGCCTACTCCAGGGGAGTAATTCACCCCTCCACTTT
CDR3aa: CASSLLQGSNSPLHF

v_gene: TRBV29-1
j_gene: TRBJ2-6
abundance: few
d_gene: -
CDR3nt: TGCAGCGTTACCCCCTCTGGGGCCAACGTCCTGACTTTC
CDR3aa: CSVTPSGANVLTF

v_gene: TRBV19
j_gene: TRBJ1-2
abundance: -
d_gene: TRBD1
CDR3nt: TGTGCCAGCGAGAGCCAGGGGGCTTCTGCGAACTATGGCTACACCTTC
CDR3aa: CASESQGASANYGYTF

v_gene: TRBV4-1
j_gene: TRBJ2-3
abundance: few
d_gene: -
CDR3nt: TGCGCCAGCAGCCCCGAAAGGAGTCCTTACTTACGCACAGATACGCAGTATTTT
CDR3aa: CASSPERSPYLRTDTQYF

v_gene: TRBV9
j_gene: TRBJ2-5
abundance: -
d_gene: -
CDR3nt: TGTGCCAGCAGCGTAGCGATCGGGTACCAAGAGACCCAGTACTTC
CDR3aa: CASSVAIGYQETQYF

v_gene: TRBV30
j_gene: TRBJ2-5
abundance: -
d_gene: -
CDR3nt: TGTGCCTGCCGCCCCCATGGGGAGACCCAGTACTTC
CDR3aa: CACRPHGETQYF

v_gene: TRBV9
j_gene: TRBJ2-1
abundance: few
d_gene: -
CDR3nt: TGTGCCAGCAGCCCACATGGGGATGAGCAGTTCTTC
CDR3aa: CASSPHGDEQFF

v_gene: TRBV2
j_gene: TRBJ2-3
abundance: -
d_gene: TRBD1
CDR3nt: TGTGCCAGCAGATCACGGACAGGAGGCGGAGATACGCAGTATTTT
CDR3aa: CASRSRTGGGDTQYF

v_gene: TRBV5-1
j_gene: TRBJ1-1
abundance: -
d_gene: TRBD1
CDR3nt: TGCGCCAGCAGCTTTACAGGGGGGAGGACTGAAGCTTTCTTT
CDR3aa: CASSFTGGRTEAFF

v_gene: TRBV7-2
j_gene: TRBJ2-7
abundance: -
d_gene: -
CDR3nt: TGTGCCAGCAGGGGTGGGGGCTACGAGCAGTACTTC
CDR3aa: CASRGGGYEQYF

v_gene: TRBV9
j_gene: TRBJ1-2
abundance: few
d_gene: -
CDR3nt: TGTGCCAGCAGCTCCCGGTCGTCGTCGGGCTATGGCTACACCTTC
CDR3aa: CASSSRSSSGYGYTF

v_gene: TRBV7-9
j_gene: TRBJ1-6
abundance: few
d_gene: TRBD1
CDR3nt: TGTGCCAGCAGCCCCGGACAGGGTTATAGTTCGGTCCACTTT
CDR3aa: CASSPGQGYSSVHF

v_gene: TRBV7-9
j_gene: TRBJ2-1
abundance: -
d_gene: TRBD1
CDR3nt: TGTGCCAGCAGCAGATACGGGACAGGGACTGACGAGCAGTTCTTC
CDR3aa: CASSRYGTGTDEQFF

v_gene: TRBV6-5
j_gene: TRBJ2-5
abundance: -
d_gene: TRBD1
CDR3nt: TGTGCCAGCAGTTATACGGGACAGGGGGGGATGGAGACCCAGTACTTC
CDR3aa: CASSYTGQGGMETQYF

v_gene: TRBV9
j_gene: TRBJ1-2
abundance: -
d_gene: -
CDR3nt: TGTGCCAGCAGCGTTGGGACGGGGAACTATGGCTACACCTTC
CDR3aa: CASSVGTGNYGYTF

v_gene: TRBV2
j_gene: TRBJ2-7
abundance: few
d_gene: TRBD1
CDR3nt: TGTGCCACCACCCCGGCAGGACAGGGGGAGGGCGAGCAGTACTTC
CDR3aa: CATTPAGQGEGEQYF

v_gene: TRBV5-6
j_gene: TRBJ1-2
abundance: -
d_gene: -
CDR3nt: TGTGCCAGCAGCTTGAGGATGTCCAACTATGGCTACACCTTC
CDR3aa: CASSLRMSNYGYTF

v_gene: TRBV7-2
j_gene: TRBJ1-5
abundance: few
d_gene: -
CDR3nt: TGTGCCAGCAGCTTAAAGTCTACAGGTTATCAGCCCCAGCATTTT
CDR3aa: CASSLKSTGYQPQHF

v_gene: TRBV5-1
j_gene: TRBJ1-1
abundance: few
d_gene: TRBD1
CDR3nt: TGCGCCAGCAGCATAGACAGGGTAGGAGAAGCTTTCTTT
CDR3aa: CASSIDRVGEAFF

v_gene: TRBV9
j_gene: TRBJ2-3
abundance: few
d_gene: TRBD2
CDR3nt: TGTGCCAGCAGCGTCCCCGGGACTAGCGGGACATGGGCCACAGATACGCAGTATTTT
CDR3aa: CASSVPGTSGTWATDTQYF

v_gene: TRBV6-6
j_gene: TRBJ2-7
abundance: -
d_gene: TRBD1
CDR3nt: TGTGCCAGCAGTGTCGGACAGGGGGCTAGAGAGCAGTACTTC
CDR3aa: CASSVGQGAREQYF

v_gene: TRBV18
j_gene: TRBJ2-5
abundance: few
d_gene: TRBD1
CDR3nt: TGTGCCAGCTCACCAGACAGGGGTCAGACCCAGTACTTC
CDR3aa: CASSPDRGQTQYF

v_gene: TRBV13
j_gene: TRBJ1-5
abundance: -
d_gene: TRBD1
CDR3nt: TGTGCCAGCAGCTTAGGCGCAGGGGGCAGACAGCCCCAGCATTTT
CDR3aa: CASSLGAGGRQPQHF

v_gene: TRBV29-1
j_gene: TRBJ2-5
abundance: -
d_gene: TRBD2
CDR3nt: TGCAGCGTTGCCCTCGGACTAGCGGGGTCTCAAGAGACCCAGTACTTC
CDR3aa: CSVALGLAGSQETQYF

v_gene: TRBV5-1
j_gene: TRBJ2-2
abundance: -
d_gene: -
CDR3nt: TGCGCCAGCAGCTTGGATCAGGGGGAGCTGTTTTTT
CDR3aa: CASSLDQGELFF

v_gene: TRBV28
j_gene: TRBJ2-1
abundance: few
d_gene: TRBD1
CDR3nt: TGTGCCAGCACCTCGACAGGGCTTGCGTACAATGAGCAGTTCTTC
CDR3aa: CASTSTGLAYNEQFF

v_gene: TRBV9
j_gene: TRBJ2-3
abundance: few
d_gene: -
CDR3nt: TGTGCCAGCAGCGCTGTAGCGGTCACAGATACGCAGTATTTT
CDR3aa: CASSAVAVTDTQYF

v_gene: TRBV27
j_gene: TRBJ2-1
abundance: few
d_gene: TRBD2
CDR3nt: TGTGCCAGCCGGGGGAGGGGCGGAGATGAGCAGTTCTTC
CDR3aa: CASRGRGGDEQFF

v_gene: TRBV7-9
j_gene: TRBJ2-3
abundance: -
d_gene: -
CDR3nt: TGTGCCAGCAGATGGGGGACCTTAACAGGAGCAGATACGCAGTATTTT
CDR3aa: CASRWGTLTGADTQYF

v_gene: TRBV2
j_gene: TRBJ2-5
abundance: -
d_gene: TRBD1
CDR3nt: TGTGCCAGCAGTGGGACAGGGGCGTACCAAGAGACCCAGTACTTC
CDR3aa: CASSGTGAYQETQYF

v_gene: TRBV28
j_gene: TRBJ1-2
abundance: -
d_gene: -
CDR3nt: TGTGCCAGCAGTTTGAGAGATGGCTACACCTTC
CDR3aa: CASSLRDGYTF

v_gene: TRBV5-1
j_gene: TRBJ2-7
abundance: -
d_gene: TRBD1
CDR3nt: TGCGCCAGCAGTAGGGGGCCTGACTACGAGCAGTACTTC
CDR3aa: CASSRGPDYEQYF

v_gene: TRBV30
j_gene: TRBJ1-2
abundance: -
d_gene: -
CDR3nt: TGTGCCTGGAGTCAAATCTCTAACTATGGCTACACCTTC
CDR3aa: CAWSQISNYGYTF

v_gene: TRBV25-1
j_gene: TRBJ2-7
abundance: few
d_gene: TRBD2
CDR3nt: TGTGCCAGCAGTGGTCTAGCGGGGAACTCCTACGAGCAGTACTTC
CDR3aa: CASSGLAGNSYEQYF

v_gene: TRBV28
j_gene: TRBJ2-3
abundance: few
d_gene: TRBD1
CDR3nt: TGTGCCAGCATAGGGGGCCTTGGCGGGGATACGCAGTATTTT
CDR3aa: CASIGGLGGDTQYF

v_gene: TRBV13
j_gene: TRBJ1-1
abundance: few
d_gene: TRBD1
CDR3nt: TGTGCCAGCAGCACGGACAGGGCAGCTTTCTTT
CDR3aa: CASSTDRAAFF

v_gene: TRBV11-3
j_gene: TRBJ1-2
abundance: -
d_gene: TRBD1
CDR3nt: TGTGCCAGCAGCCAGGGGGAAGGCTTTGGCTACACCTTC
CDR3aa: CASSQGEGFGYTF

v_gene: TRBV6-5
j_gene: TRBJ1-1
abundance: few
d_gene: TRBD1
CDR3nt: TGTGCCACCCTATTGACAGGGAGCACTGAAGCTTTCTTT
CDR3aa: CATLLTGSTEAFF

v_gene: TRBV4-2
j_gene: TRBJ2-7
abundance: few
d_gene: -
CDR3nt: TGTGCCAGCAGCCAACAGGGGGGGGGCTCCTACGAGCAGTACTTC
CDR3aa: CASSQQGGGSYEQYF

v_gene: TRBV18
j_gene: TRBJ2-3
abundance: -
d_gene: -
CDR3nt: TGTGCCAGCTCACCGGCGATTAAGGATACGCAGTATTTT
CDR3aa: CASSPAIKDTQYF

v_gene: TRBV4-1
j_gene: TRBJ2-2
abundance: -
d_gene: TRBD1
CDR3nt: TGCGCCAGCAGCCAGACGGGGACAGCCTTTGGGGGCGGGGAGCTGTTTTTT
CDR3aa: CASSQTGTAFGGGELFF

v_gene: TRBV5-1
j_gene: TRBJ1-2
abundance: few
d_gene: -
CDR3nt: TGCGCCAGCAGCTTGGTTTCAGGGTCGAACTATGGCTACACCTTC
CDR3aa: CASSLVSGSNYGYTF

v_gene: TRBV5-1
j_gene: TRBJ1-5
abundance: -
d_gene: -
CDR3nt: TGCGCCAGCCCAACGGGAGGGACCAATCAGCCCCAGCATTTT
CDR3aa: CASPTGGTNQPQHF

v_gene: TRBV15
j_gene: TRBJ2-1
abundance: -
d_gene: -
CDR3nt: TGTGCCACCAGCAGAGGTTCGGGGTTAGGCTACAATGAGCAGTTCTTC
CDR3aa: CATSRGSGLGYNEQFF